This T cell receptor beta chain stems from a study of cytomegalovirus exposure and HLA in healthy donors. General observations from the study: Most CMV-associated TCR beta chains were later found to appear HLA-restricted. Some TCR beta chains (over 150 of them) were listed as cytomegalovirus-associated.

PCR involved 60 Vbeta and 13 Jbeta primers. Using immunoSEQ multiplex PCR, the repertoire was profiled, and TCRdb retains in-frame clones only, with some absent. The profile shows tens of thousands of clones, around 81% of them singletons. A word on this clone: The antigen remains undetermined.

V was trimmed by 1 base and J by 0 bases, leaving 9 bases between them. Germline V CDR1 and CDR2: MGHDK, SYGVNS. CDR3 length: 15 amino acids. The J gene is TRBJ2-5, the V gene TRBV25-1; possibly TRBD1 for D (5 bases). This receptor was obtained from a man aged 18-30 years in good health and CMV-seropositive. Sequencing was performed on PBMCs. In nucleotides, the CDR3 is TGTGCCAGCAGTGAATGGGCAGGGTACCAAGAGACCCAGTACTTC. Translating gives CASSEWAGYQETQYF.